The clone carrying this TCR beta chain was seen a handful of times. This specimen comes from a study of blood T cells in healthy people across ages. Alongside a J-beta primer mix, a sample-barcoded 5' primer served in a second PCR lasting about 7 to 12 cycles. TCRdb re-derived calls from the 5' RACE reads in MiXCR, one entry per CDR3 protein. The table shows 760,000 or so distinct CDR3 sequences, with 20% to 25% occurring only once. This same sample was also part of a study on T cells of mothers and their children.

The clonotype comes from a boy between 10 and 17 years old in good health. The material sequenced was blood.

The DNA for the CDR3 is TGTGCTAGTGGCCTGGGGCTTGAAGCTTTCTTT. It codes for CASGLGLEAFF. V is TRBV12-5 and J is TRBJ1-1; a weak D match, TRBD1 (5 bases). The CDR3 runs 11 residues. Germline CDR1 LGHNT, CDR2 FRNRAP. Trimming pared 6 bases from V and 7 bases from J, leaving 9 bases between.